These 23 T cell receptor beta chains originate from one sample sequenced in a study of multiple sclerosis patients with progressive multifocal leukoencephalopathy. Regarding time point: time of PML onset. The table came from immunoSEQ multiplex PCR; TCRdb's copy has only in-frame clones and leaves some out. The sample has about 30,000 clones, more than 85% seen once. Sample: PBMCs, taken from a patient treated with natalizumab. These receptors originate from a human donor with progressive multifocal leukoencephalopathy.

Only one count was recorded for this clone. The V gene is TRBV15, the J gene TRBJ2-5, with a possible D match to TRBD1 (6 bases). The DNA end is a closer match to TRBJ2-7, so the J assignment may be wrong. The CDR3 loop spans 14 amino acids. CDR1 and CDR2 (germline): LNHNV, YYDKDF (reference sequence). CDR3 amino acids: CATSPRTGFYEQYF. The DNA of the CDR3 is TGTGCCACCAGCCCACGAACAGGGTTCTACGAGCAGTACTTC.

This rearrangement joins TRBV5-1 to TRBJ2-5; weak D call: TRBD1 (5 bases). The CDR3 is made up of 15 amino acids. CDR1 and CDR2 from the germline V gene are SGHRS and YFSETQ. V was cut by 2 bases and J by 5 bases, with 16 bases left in between. Here the CDR3 DNA reads TGCGCCAGCAGCTTAACAGGAGTAGCCTGGGAGACCCAGTACTTC. Translation: CASSLTGVAWETQYF.

The chain is built from TRBV6-4 and TRBJ2-1; D perhaps matches TRBD2 (5 bases). Trimming left V 6 bases short and J 4 bases short, with 19 bases between. CDR3 length: 16 amino acids. The germline V gene has CDR1 MRHNA and CDR2 SNTAGT. The CDR3 DNA reads as TGTGCCAGCAGCCTCAACGGCGGGCCGAGGTACAATGAGCAGTTCTTC. It is translated as CASSLNGGPRYNEQFF.

The chain uses TRBV7-9 and TRBJ2-3, with TRBD2 matching over 9 bases. The CDR3 spans 15 residues. V lost 8 bases to trimming and J lost 3 bases; unmatched junction nucleotides: 9. Germline values: CDR1 SEHNR, CDR2 FQNEAQ (reference sequence). This CDR3 reads CASGSGLAGTDTQYF. The DNA of the CDR3 is TGTGCCAGCGGCTCAGGGCTAGCGGGGACAGATACGCAGTATTTT.

The chain links TRBV6-1 to TRBJ1-2; D is undetermined. Germline CDR1 is MNHNS and CDR2 is SASEGT. The length of the CDR3 is 12 residues. Trimming took 3 bases from V and 4 from J, leaving 6 bases between them. Here the CDR3 DNA reads TGTGCCAGCAGTGAGGGGAGCTATGGCTACACCTTC. It is translated as CASSEGSYGYTF.

The rearrangement uses TRBV2 and TRBJ1-2; possibly TRBD1 for D (6 bases). The CDR3 covers 13 residues. V lost 6 bases and J 6 bases, leaving 14 bases between the germline ends. CDR1 and CDR2 (germline): SNHLY, FYNNEI. CDR3 protein: CASRPGGADGYTF. CDR3 coding DNA: TGTGCCAGCAGGCCGGGGGGCGCCGATGGCTACACCTTC.

The chain employs TRBV9 and TRBJ2-3, with 9 nucleotides matching TRBD2. With 0 bases clipped from V and 1 base from J, the junction kept 0 bases outside the gene matches. This CDR3 spans 15 amino acids. Germline V gene lookup returns CDR1 SGDLS and CDR2 YYNGEE. CDR3 sequence (DNA): TGTGCCAGCAGCGTAGGCGGGAGGGGCACAGATACGCAGTATTTT. Amino acids: CASSVGGRGTDTQYF.

The CDR3 region has the DNA TGTGCCAGCGCCGGGACTAGCGACGAGCAGTACTTC. It translates to CASAGTSDEQYF. The chain has TRBV6-6 and TRBJ2-7; 10 nucleotides line up with TRBD2. The germline CDR1 and CDR2 sequences are MNHNY and SVGAGI (reference sequence). This CDR3 has 12 amino acids. The J segment lost 5 bases and the V segment lost 8 bases, leaving 3 bases of the junction unmatched.

Here the CDR3 DNA reads TGCGCCAGCAGCCTGTCCCCCGTGGGCGGGGAGCGTGCCCACGAGCAGTACTTC. This translates into CASSLSPVGGERAHEQYF. The rearrangement uses TRBV4-1 and TRBJ2-7, with D possibly being TRBD2 (6 bases). CDR3 length equals 18 residues. Germline CDR1 reads MGHRA; CDR2 reads YSYEKL. V lost 4 bases and J 5 bases, leaving 27 bases between the germline ends.

This chain joins TRBV18 and TRBJ1-1; perhaps TRBD1 as D (6 bases). V lost 4 bases to trimming and J lost 6 bases, with 9 bases between them. The V gene's germline CDR1 is KGHSH and CDR2 LQKENI. The CDR3 is 12 amino acids. The chain's CDR3 is CASSQQGAEAFF. The CDR3 coding sequence is TGTGCCAGCTCACAACAGGGCGCTGAAGCTTTCTTT.

The V and J genes are TRBV7-2 and TRBJ2-1; 9 nucleotides line up with TRBD1. Trimming at V came to 4 bases and at J to 0 bases, leaving 1 base not matched to a gene. CDR3 length equals 15 residues. Germline V gives CDR1 SGHTA, CDR2 FQGNSA. CDR3 sequence reads: CASSSDRGSYNEQFF. The CDR3, as DNA: TGTGCCAGCAGCTCGGACAGGGGCTCCTACAATGAGCAGTTCTTC.

The chain links TRBV7-6 to TRBJ2-7, with D perhaps matching TRBD2 (5 bases). Trimming shortened V by 1 base and J by 1 base, and 8 bases separated the two germline ends. The CDR3 is 14 amino acids. Germline-derived CDR1 and CDR2 are SGHVS and FNYEAQ. In DNA, the CDR3 is TGTGCCAGCAGCTTAGAGAGCGGTTCCTACGAGCAGTACTTC. Translated: CASSLESGSYEQYF.

The chain links TRBV19 to TRBJ2-1; a possible D gene is TRBD2 (6 bases). The CDR3 covers 15 residues. Germline lookup yields CDR1 LNHDA and CDR2 SQIVND (reference sequence). V was clipped by 2 bases and J by 2 bases, with 10 bases between them. CDR3: CASSILAEAYNEQFF. In DNA form, the CDR3 reads TGTGCCAGTAGTATATTAGCGGAAGCCTACAATGAGCAGTTCTTC.

V is TRBV14 and J is TRBJ2-1; no definite D call. The CDR3 extends over 15 amino acids. Between the trimmed V and J ends, which lost 6 bases and 0 bases, there was a span of 12 bases. Germline CDR1 SGHDN, CDR2 FVKESK. The CDR3 region is CASRGSNYSYNEQFF. For the CDR3, the DNA is TGTGCCAGCAGGGGTTCGAATTACTCCTACAATGAGCAGTTCTTC. Full variable domain (rest looked up from reference TRBV14 and TRBJ2-1): EAGVTQFPSHSVIEKGQTVTLRCDPISGHDNLYWYRRVMGKEIKFLLHFVKESKQDESGMPNNRFLAERTGGTYSTLKVQPAELEDSGVYFCASRGSNYSYNEQFFGPGTRLTVL.

The chain couples TRBV5-8 to TRBJ1-1, with 10 bases aligning to TRBD1. The CDR3 loop spans 16 amino acids. J gave up 5 bases and V 0 bases, and 7 bases lay outside the gene matches. Germline CDR1 is SGHTS and CDR2 is YDEGEE. The CDR3 DNA is TGTGCCAGCAGCTTGGGGGACAGGGGAGCTGGGACTGAAGCTTTCTTT. Amino acid sequence: CASSLGDRGAGTEAFF.

The chain recombines TRBV29-1 with TRBJ2-5, with D possibly TRBD2 on 7 matching bases. The better agreement between TRBJ2-7 and the DNA end casts doubt on the J call. The CDR3 runs to 13 residues. Germline values: CDR1 SQVTM, CDR2 ANQGSEA. The CDR3 region has the DNA TGCAGCGTTGGGGGGGGGCCCACCTACGAGCAGTACTTC. Its translation is CSVGGGPTYEQYF.

This rearrangement joins TRBV20-1 to TRBJ1-2; TRBD1 matches at 7 bases. V lost 5 bases, J lost 3 bases, and 0 bases stayed unmatched. This CDR3 is built from 11 residues. Germline CDR1 DFQATT, CDR2 SNEGSKA (reference sequence). CDR3 bases: TGCAGTGCTGGACAGGACTATGGCTACACCTTC. Its protein product is CSAGQDYGYTF.

V usage is TRBV6-5 and J usage is TRBJ1-2; D may be TRBD1 (5 bases). CDR3 length equals 13 residues. Trimming shortened V by 0 bases and J by 6 bases, and 8 bases separated the two germline ends. CDR1 is MNHEY, CDR2 SVGAGI, per germline. The CDR3 region has the DNA TGTGCCAGCAGTTACTCAGGGACCGATGGCTACACCTTC. Translated, it gives CASSYSGTDGYTF.

The chain has TRBV11-2 and TRBJ1-3; TRBD1 might be the D (5 bases). V dropped 4 bases and J dropped 4 bases, with 11 bases sitting between them. Germline V lookup: CDR1 SGHAT, CDR2 FQNNGV. CDR3 length: 14 residues. This chain's CDR3 is CASSSGTLGNTIYF. The CDR3 bases are TGTGCCAGCAGCTCCGGGACGTTGGGAAACACCATATATTTT. Looking up the rest from reference TRBV11-2 and TRBJ1-3 gives the full variable domain: EAGVAQSPRYKIIEKRQSVAFWCNPISGHATLYWYQQILGQGPKLLIQFQNNGVVDDSQLPKDRFSAERLKGVDSTLKIQPAKLEDSAVYLCASSSGTLGNTIYFGEGSWLTVV.

Notes on this clone: Other DNA sequences of this sample code for an identical CDR3. The J gene is TRBJ2-2, the V gene TRBV7-8, with 11 bases identical to TRBD2. The CDR3 length is 19 residues. CDR1 is SGHVS and CDR2 is FQNEAQ in the germline V gene. V shed 0 bases and J 7 bases; nucleotides not matched to a gene: 13. CDR3 nucleotide sequence: TGTGCCAGCAGCTTAGCGTCAACTAGCGGGGGTCTAGGTGGCGGGGAGCTGTTTTTT. Its protein product is CASSLASTSGGLGGGELFF.

This rearrangement joins TRBV6-5 to TRBJ2-4, with TRBD1 as a possible D gene (5 bases). Germline V CDR1 and CDR2: MNHEY, SVGAGI. Trimming took off 0 bases at V and 0 bases at J, with 9 bases between the two ends. This CDR3 is built from 16 residues. The CDR3 sequence is CASSYSNRLAKNIQYF. DNA for the CDR3: TGTGCCAGCAGTTACTCAAACAGGCTAGCCAAAAACATTCAGTACTTC.

The V and J genes are TRBV18 and TRBJ2-3; TRBD2 matches at 15 bases. This CDR3 has 16 amino acids. Germline loops: CDR1 KGHSH, CDR2 LQKENI. V gave up 3 bases and J gave up 4 bases; unmatched junction bases: 2. Here the CDR3 reads CASSPGLAGGPDTQYF. CDR3 DNA: TGTGCCAGCTCACCCGGACTAGCGGGAGGGCCAGATACGCAGTATTTT.

CDR3 loop: CASSSSWGLSNEQFF. CDR3 coding DNA: TGTGCCAGCAGCTCCTCCTGGGGCTTGAGTAATGAGCAGTTCTTC. The V call is TRBV11-1, the J call TRBJ2-1, with a possible D match to TRBD1 (5 bases). The CDR3 is made up of 15 amino acids. Trimming removed 4 bases from V and 7 bases from J, with 17 bases in between. The germline gives CDR1 SGHAT, CDR2 FQDESV (reference sequence). Complete variable domain (other parts from reference TRBV11-1 and TRBJ2-1): EAEVAQSPRYKITEKSQAVAFWCDPISGHATLYWYRQILGQGPELLVQFQDESVVDDSQLPKDRFSAERLKGVDSTLKIQPAELGDSAMYLCASSSSWGLSNEQFFGPGTRLTVL.